These T cell receptor beta chains were read from a single sample in a study of blood T cell repertoires in COVID-19. Profiled with immunoSEQ multiplex PCR; TCRdb holds only in-frame clones, not every one. The sample gives roughly 55,000 clones, more than 60% of which show up once; around 9.7% is in the top ten. Sequencing was done on a sample of peripheral blood. These receptors all stem from a human donor in a cohort sampled during active COVID-19. Both conserved end residues are part of each CDR3. The D gene is left open where the match is weak.

v_gene	d_gene	j_gene	CDR3nt	CDR3aa
TRBV30	-	TRBJ1-4	TGTGCCTGGACCGACACATCTAATGAAAAACTGTTTTTT	CAWTDTSNEKLFF
TRBV9	TRBD1	TRBJ2-4	TGTGCCAGCAGCGGAGGGACAGGGAACATTCAGTACTTC	CASSGGTGNIQYF
TRBV2	TRBD2	TRBJ2-3	TGTGCCAGCAGGCTGGGACTAGCAGATACGCAGTATTTT	CASRLGLADTQYF
TRBV30	TRBD2	TRBJ2-7	TGTGCCTGGGAAGGACTAGCGGGAGGCCCCTCCTACGAGCAGTACTTC	CAWEGLAGGPSYEQYF
TRBV5-6	TRBD1	TRBJ2-7	TGTGCCAGCAGCCGTGGGACAGGGAATAAGTACAAGCAGTACTTC	CASSRGTGNKYKQYF
TRBV29-1	TRBD2	TRBJ2-7	TGCAGCGTTGTACCCCCTGGAGTAGCGGGACCCCCCGAGCAGTACTTC	CSVVPPGVAGPPEQYF
TRBV6-6	-	TRBJ1-2	TGTGCCAGCAGTTACGGGGGGACTAACTATGGCTACACCTTC	CASSYGGTNYGYTF
TRBV5-4	-	TRBJ2-7	TGTGCCAGCAGCTTGCGCGGAGGACCTGGGGAGCAGTACTTC	CASSLRGGPGEQYF
TRBV29-1	-	TRBJ2-1	TGCAGCGTTGAAGATTCCGGTGGCAATGAGCAGTTCTTC	CSVEDSGGNEQFF
TRBV27	TRBD1	TRBJ1-2	TGTGCCAGCAGTACGACAGGGGTTTATGGCTACACCTTC	CASSTTGVYGYTF
TRBV3-1/TRBV3-2	-	TRBJ1-1	TGTGCCAGCACCCGAAAACCCATCAGGGGTTTGGGGAAAGCTTTCTTT	CASTRKPIRGLGKAFF
TRBV7-2	-	TRBJ1-3	TGTGCCAGCAGCTTAGTGTCCGGACAGCCCCGCTCTGGAAACACCATATATTTT	CASSLVSGQPRSGNTIYF
TRBV5-6	-	TRBJ2-2	TGTGCCAGCAGCTTATGGGAGACTAACACCGGGGAGCTGTTTTTT	CASSLWETNTGELFF
TRBV7-9	-	TRBJ2-1	TGTGCCAGCAGCTTAGATACTAACACGCGCCACAATGAGCAGTTCTTC	CASSLDTNTRHNEQFF